The source of this T cell receptor beta chain is a study of blood T cell repertoires in COVID-19. Turning to the study itself: Samples of COVID-19 (acute and convalescent) were obtained from the United States, Italy and Spain. Sources were T cells, B-cell-depleted T cells, or PBMCs; the material itself was cDNA or gDNA.

V shed 6 bases and J 2 bases; nucleotides not matched to a gene: 5. The CDR3 covers 14 residues. The germline V gene encodes CDR1 SNHLY and CDR2 FYNNEI. Original analysis: Amplification from reference gene primers served as the basis for estimated nucleated cell counts. Method: immunoSEQ multiplex PCR; TCRdb's copy keeps in-frame clones and lacks some. The V and J calls and clone size come from that table; D and trimming were worked out from the DNA. Of about 250,000 clones in the sample, 80% to 85% were seen once. This TCR came from an older person with COVID-19, enrolled during active disease. Sample: peripheral blood. The V gene is TRBV2, the J gene TRBJ1-1; 8 bases agree with TRBD1. The CDR3 region is CASRFGTGNTEAFF. For the CDR3, the DNA is TGTGCCAGCAGGTTCGGGACAGGAAACACTGAAGCTTTCTTT.